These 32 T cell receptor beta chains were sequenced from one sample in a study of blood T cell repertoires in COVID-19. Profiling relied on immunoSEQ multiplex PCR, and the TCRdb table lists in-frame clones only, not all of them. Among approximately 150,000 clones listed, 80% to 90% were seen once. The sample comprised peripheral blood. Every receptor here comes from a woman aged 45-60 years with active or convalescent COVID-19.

The CDR3 coding sequence is TGTGCCAGCACATCGACTAGTAGTAATGAGCAGTTCTTC. Translating gives CASTSTSSNEQFF. The rearrangement uses TRBV28 and TRBJ2-1; a weak D match, TRBD2 (6 bases). V was cut by 7 bases and J by 7 bases, with 14 bases left in between. The CDR3 sequence is 13 residues long. Germline lookup yields CDR1 MDHEN and CDR2 SYDVKM.

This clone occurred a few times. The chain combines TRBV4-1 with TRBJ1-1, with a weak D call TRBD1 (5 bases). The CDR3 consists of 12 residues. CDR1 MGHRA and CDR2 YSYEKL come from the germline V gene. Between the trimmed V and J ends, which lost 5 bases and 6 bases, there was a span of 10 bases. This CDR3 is CASSGARPEAFF. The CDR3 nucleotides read TGCGCCAGCAGCGGGGCAAGGCCTGAAGCTTTCTTT.

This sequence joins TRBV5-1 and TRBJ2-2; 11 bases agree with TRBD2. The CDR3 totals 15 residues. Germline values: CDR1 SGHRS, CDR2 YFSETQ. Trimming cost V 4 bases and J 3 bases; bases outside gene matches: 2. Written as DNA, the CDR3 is TGCGCCAGCAGCACGGGACTAGCGGACACCGGGGAGCTGTTTTTT. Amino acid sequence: CASSTGLADTGELFF. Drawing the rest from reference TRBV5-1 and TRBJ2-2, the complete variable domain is KAGVTQTPRYLIKTRGQQVTLSCSPISGHRSVSWYQQTPGQGLQFLFEYFSETQRNKGNFPGRFSGRQFSNSRSEMNVSTLELGDSALYLCASSTGLADTGELFFGEGSRLTVL.

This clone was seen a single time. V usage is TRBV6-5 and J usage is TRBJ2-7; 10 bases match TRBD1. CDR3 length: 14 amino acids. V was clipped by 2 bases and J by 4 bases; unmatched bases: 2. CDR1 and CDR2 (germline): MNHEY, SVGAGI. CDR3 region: CASSYGDRGYEQYF. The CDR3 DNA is TGTGCCAGCAGTTACGGGGACAGGGGTTACGAGCAGTACTTC.

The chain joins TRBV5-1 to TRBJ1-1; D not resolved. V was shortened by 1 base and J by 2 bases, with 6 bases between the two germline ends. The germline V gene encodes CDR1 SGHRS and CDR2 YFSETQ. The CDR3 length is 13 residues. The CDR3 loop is CASSLSSNTEAFF. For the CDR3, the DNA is TGCGCCAGCAGCTTGTCCTCCAACACTGAAGCTTTCTTT.

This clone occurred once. The CDR3 nucleotides read TGCGCCAGCAGCCAAAGACTAGCGGCTAACACAGATACGCAGTATTTT. Its translation: CASSQRLAANTDTQYF. The V gene is TRBV4-1, the J gene TRBJ2-3; 9 nucleotides agree with TRBD2. Germline CDR1 and CDR2: MGHRA and YSYEKL. J was trimmed by 2 bases and V by 2 bases; bases with no gene match: 5. The CDR3 totals 16 residues.

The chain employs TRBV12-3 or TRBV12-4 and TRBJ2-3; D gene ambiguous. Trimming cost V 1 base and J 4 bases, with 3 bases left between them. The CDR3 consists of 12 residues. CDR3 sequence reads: CASSLVADTQYF. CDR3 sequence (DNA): TGTGCCAGCAGTTTAGTAGCAGATACGCAGTATTTT.

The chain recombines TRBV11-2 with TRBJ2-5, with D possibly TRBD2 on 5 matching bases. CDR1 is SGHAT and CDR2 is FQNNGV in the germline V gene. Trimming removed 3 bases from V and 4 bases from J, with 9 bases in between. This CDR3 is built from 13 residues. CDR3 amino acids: CASSFPGIETQYF. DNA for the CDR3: TGTGCCAGCAGCTTCCCGGGGATAGAGACCCAGTACTTC.

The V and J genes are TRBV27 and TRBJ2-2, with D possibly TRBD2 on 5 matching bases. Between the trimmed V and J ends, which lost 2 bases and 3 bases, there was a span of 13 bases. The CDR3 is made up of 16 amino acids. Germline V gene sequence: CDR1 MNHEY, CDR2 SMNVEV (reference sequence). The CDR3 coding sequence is TGTGCCAGCAGTTTAAGTGGCGGAGGTTACACCGGGGAGCTGTTTTTT. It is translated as CASSLSGGGYTGELFF.

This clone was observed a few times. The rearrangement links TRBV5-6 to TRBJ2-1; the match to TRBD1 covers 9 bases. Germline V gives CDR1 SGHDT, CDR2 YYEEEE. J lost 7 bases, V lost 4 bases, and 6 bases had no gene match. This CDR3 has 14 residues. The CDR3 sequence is CASSMNRGRNEQFF. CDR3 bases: TGTGCCAGCAGCATGAACAGGGGGCGGAATGAGCAGTTCTTC.

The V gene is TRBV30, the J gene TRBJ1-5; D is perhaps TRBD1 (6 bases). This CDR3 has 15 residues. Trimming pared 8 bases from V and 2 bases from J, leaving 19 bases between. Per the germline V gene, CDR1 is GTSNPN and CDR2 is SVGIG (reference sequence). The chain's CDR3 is CALQGKDSGNQPQHF. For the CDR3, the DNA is TGTGCCCTCCAGGGGAAGGATAGCGGCAATCAGCCCCAGCATTTT.

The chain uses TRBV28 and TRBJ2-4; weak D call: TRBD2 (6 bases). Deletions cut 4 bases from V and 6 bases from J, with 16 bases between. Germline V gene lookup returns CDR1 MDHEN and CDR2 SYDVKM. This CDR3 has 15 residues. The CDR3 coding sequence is TGTGCCAGCAGTTCGCTGGAGGGGCGAAGAAACATTCAGTACTTC. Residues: CASSSLEGRRNIQYF.

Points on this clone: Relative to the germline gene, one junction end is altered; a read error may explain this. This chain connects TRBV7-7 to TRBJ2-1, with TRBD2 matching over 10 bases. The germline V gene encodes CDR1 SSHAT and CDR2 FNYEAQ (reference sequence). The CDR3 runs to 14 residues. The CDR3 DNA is TGTGCTAGCAGCTTAGAGCGGGAGGGTAATGAGCAGTTCTTC. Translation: CASSLEREGNEQFF.

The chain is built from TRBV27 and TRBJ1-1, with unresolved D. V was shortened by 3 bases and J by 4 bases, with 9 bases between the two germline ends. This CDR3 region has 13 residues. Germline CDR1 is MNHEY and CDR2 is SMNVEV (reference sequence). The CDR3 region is CASSLGGSTEAFF. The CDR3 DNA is TGTGCCAGCAGTTTGGGAGGGAGCACTGAAGCTTTCTTT.

The CDR3 nucleotides are TGTGCCAGCAGCAAGACCGGGACTAGTCAGAGAGCCCTCTACGAGCAGTACTTC. Translation: CASSKTGTSQRALYEQYF. The rearrangement uses TRBV21-1 and TRBJ2-7; no DNA check was done on the table's D call, TRBD2. TRBV21-1 is given as a pseudogene. The CDR3 is made up of 18 amino acids.

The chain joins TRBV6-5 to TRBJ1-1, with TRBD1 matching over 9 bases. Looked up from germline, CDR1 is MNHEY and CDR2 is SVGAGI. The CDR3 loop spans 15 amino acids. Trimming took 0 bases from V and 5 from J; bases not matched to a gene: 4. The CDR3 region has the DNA TGTGCCAGCAGTTACTCTCTGACAGGGGGGACTGAAGCTTTCTTT. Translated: CASSYSLTGGTEAFF.

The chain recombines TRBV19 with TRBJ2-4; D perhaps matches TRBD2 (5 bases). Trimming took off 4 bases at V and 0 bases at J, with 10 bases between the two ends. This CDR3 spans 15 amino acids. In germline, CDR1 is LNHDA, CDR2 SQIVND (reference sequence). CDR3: CASSSTGLAKNIQYF. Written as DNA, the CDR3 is TGTGCCAGTAGTAGCACCGGACTAGCCAAAAACATTCAGTACTTC.

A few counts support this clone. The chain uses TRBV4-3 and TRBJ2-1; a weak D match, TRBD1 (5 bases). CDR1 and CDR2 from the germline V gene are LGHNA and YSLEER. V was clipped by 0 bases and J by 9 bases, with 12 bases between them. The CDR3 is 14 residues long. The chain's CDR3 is CASSQDSGLGEQFF. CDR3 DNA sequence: TGCGCCAGCAGCCAAGATTCAGGGCTGGGTGAGCAGTTCTTC.

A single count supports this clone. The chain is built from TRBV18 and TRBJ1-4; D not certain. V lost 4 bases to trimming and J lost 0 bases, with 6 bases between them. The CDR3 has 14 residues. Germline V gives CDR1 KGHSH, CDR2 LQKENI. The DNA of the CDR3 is TGTGCCAGCTCACAGCAAGCAACTAATGAAAAACTGTTTTTT. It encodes CASSQQATNEKLFF.

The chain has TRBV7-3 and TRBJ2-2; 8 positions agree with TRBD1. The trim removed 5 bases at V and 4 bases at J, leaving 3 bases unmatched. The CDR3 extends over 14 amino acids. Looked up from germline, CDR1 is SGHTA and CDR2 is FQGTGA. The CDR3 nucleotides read TGTGCCAGCAGCGCGACAGGGGTCACCGGGGAGCTGTTTTTT. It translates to CASSATGVTGELFF.

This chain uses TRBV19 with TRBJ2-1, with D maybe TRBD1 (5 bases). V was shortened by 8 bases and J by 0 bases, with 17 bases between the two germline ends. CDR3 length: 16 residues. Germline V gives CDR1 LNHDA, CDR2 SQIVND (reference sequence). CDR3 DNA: TGTGCCAGTCAAGGGGCAGTTAAAAGCTCCTACAATGAGCAGTTCTTC. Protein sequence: CASQGAVKSSYNEQFF.

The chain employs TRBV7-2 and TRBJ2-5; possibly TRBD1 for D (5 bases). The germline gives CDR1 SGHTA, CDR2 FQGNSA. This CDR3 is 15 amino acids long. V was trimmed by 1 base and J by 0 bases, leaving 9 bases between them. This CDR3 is CASSLEGIHQETQYF. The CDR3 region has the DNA TGTGCCAGCAGCTTAGAGGGGATACACCAAGAGACCCAGTACTTC.

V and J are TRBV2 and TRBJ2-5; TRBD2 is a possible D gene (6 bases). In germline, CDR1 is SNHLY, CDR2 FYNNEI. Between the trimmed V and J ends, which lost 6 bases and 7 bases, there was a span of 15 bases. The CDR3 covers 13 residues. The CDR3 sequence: CASSRTNRGTQYF. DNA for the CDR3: TGTGCCAGCAGCCGGACTAATCGGGGGACCCAGTACTTC.

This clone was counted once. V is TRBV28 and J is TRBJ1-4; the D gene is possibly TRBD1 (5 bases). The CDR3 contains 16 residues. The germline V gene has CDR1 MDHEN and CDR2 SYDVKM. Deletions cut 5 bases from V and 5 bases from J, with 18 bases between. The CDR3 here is CASSPPRRALNEKLFF. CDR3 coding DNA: TGTGCCAGCAGTCCCCCCCGCAGGGCCTTAAATGAAAAACTGTTTTTT.

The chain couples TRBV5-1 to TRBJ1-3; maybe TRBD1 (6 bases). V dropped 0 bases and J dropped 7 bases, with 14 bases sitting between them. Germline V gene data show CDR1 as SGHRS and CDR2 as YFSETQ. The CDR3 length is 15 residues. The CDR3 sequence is CASSLGQVETNTIYF. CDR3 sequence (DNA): TGCGCCAGCAGCTTGGGACAGGTGGAGACCAACACCATATATTTT. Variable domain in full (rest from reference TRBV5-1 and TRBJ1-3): KAGVTQTPRYLIKTRGQQVTLSCSPISGHRSVSWYQQTPGQGLQFLFEYFSETQRNKGNFPGRFSGRQFSNSRSEMNVSTLELGDSALYLCASSLGQVETNTIYFGEGSWLTVV.

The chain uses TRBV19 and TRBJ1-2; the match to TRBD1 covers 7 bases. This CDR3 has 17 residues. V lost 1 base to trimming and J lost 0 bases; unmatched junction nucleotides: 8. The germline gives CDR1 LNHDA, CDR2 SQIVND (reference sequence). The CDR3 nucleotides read TGTGCCAGTAGTATAGTAGCCGACAGGGCTGCTAACTATGGCTACACCTTC. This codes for CASSIVADRAANYGYTF.

The CDR3 protein is CASSEGLEAYEQYF. The CDR3, as DNA: TGTGCCAGCAGTGAGGGACTGGAAGCTTACGAGCAGTACTTC. The gene calls are TRBV2 and TRBJ2-7; D is perhaps TRBD2 (6 bases). CDR1 SNHLY and CDR2 FYNNEI come from the germline V gene. V lost 3 bases and J 4 bases, leaving 13 bases between the germline ends. The CDR3 covers 14 residues.

CDR3 in DNA: TGTGCCAGCAGCCTTAGCGGGGGGGAGGGAGAGACCCAGTACTTC. Translated: CASSLSGGEGETQYF. J is TRBJ2-5 and V is TRBV3-1 (or the pseudogene TRBV3-2); the match to TRBD2 covers 11 bases. Germline values: CDR1 LGHDT, CDR2 YNNKEL (reference sequence). The CDR3 is 15 residues long. Trimming removed 4 bases from V and 4 bases from J; junction bases left unmatched: 5.

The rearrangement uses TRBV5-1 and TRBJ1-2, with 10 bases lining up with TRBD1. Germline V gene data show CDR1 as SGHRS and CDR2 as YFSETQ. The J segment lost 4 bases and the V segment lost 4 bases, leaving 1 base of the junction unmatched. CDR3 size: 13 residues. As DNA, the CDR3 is TGCGCCAGCAGCCGGACAGGGGGCTATGGCTACACCTTC. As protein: CASSRTGGYGYTF.

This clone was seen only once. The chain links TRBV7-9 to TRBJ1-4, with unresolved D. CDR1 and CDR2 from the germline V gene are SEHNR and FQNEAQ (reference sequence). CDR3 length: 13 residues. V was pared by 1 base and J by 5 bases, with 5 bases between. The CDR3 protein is CASSLVPNEKLFF. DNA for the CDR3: TGTGCCAGCAGCTTAGTTCCAAATGAAAAACTGTTTTTT.

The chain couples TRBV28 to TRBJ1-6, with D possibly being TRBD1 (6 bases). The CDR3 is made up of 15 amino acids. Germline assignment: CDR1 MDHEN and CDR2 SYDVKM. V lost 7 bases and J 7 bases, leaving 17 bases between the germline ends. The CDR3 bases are TGTGCCAGCATGGGCCCCTTCGGACAGAATTCACCCCTCCACTTT. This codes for CASMGPFGQNSPLHF.

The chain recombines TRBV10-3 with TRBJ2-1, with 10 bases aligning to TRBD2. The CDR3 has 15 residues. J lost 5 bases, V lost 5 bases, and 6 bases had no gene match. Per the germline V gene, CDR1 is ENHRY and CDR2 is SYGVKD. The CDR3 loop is CAISSGTSVNNEQFF. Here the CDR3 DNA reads TGTGCCATCAGTTCCGGGACTAGCGTGAACAATGAGCAGTTCTTC.